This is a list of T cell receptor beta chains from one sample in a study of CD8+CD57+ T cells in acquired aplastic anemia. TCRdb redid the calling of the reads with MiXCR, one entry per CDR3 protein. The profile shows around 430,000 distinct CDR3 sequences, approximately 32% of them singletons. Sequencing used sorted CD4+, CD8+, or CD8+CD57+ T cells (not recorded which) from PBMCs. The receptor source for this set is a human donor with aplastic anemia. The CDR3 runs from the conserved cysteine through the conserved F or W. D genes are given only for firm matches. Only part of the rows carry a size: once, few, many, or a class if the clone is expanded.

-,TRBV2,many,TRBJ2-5,TGTGCCAGCAGCCGCACGGAAGAGACCCAGTACTTC,CASSRTEETQYF
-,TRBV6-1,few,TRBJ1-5,TGTGCCAGCAGTGACGAAGGTAGTGGCAATCAGCCCCAGCATTTT,CASSDEGSGNQPQHF
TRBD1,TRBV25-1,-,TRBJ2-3,TGTGCCAGCAGCCCTTCCTGGACAGGGGGGACAGATACGCAGTATTTT,CASSPSWTGGTDTQYF
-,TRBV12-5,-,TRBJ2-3,TGTGCTAGTGGTTTGGTAGGGGGAGATACGCAGTATTTT,CASGLVGGDTQYF
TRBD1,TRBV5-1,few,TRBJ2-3,TGCGCCAGCAGGCCCACAGGGGCTAGCACAGATACGCAGTATTTT,CASRPTGASTDTQYF
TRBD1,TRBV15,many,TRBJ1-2,TGTGCCACCAGCAGAGATCTGCGGCAGGGGGCTTCGAGTGGCTACACCTTC,CATSRDLRQGASSGYTF
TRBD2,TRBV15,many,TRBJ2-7,TGTGCCACCAGCAGAGAAACTAGCGGAGTAGTCTACGAGCAGTACTTC,CATSRETSGVVYEQYF
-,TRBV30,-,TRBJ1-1,TGTGCCTGGAGTGGGCCCCTAGGTACTGAAGCTTTCTTT,CAWSGPLGTEAFF
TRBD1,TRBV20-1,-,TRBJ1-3,TGCAGTGCTTGGGGCAGGGGGGCGGGAAACACCATATATTTT,CSAWGRGAGNTIYF
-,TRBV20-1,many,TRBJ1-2,TGCAGTGCTAGGGGCTCTAATAACTATGGCTACACCTTC,CSARGSNNYGYTF
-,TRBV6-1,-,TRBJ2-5,TGTGCCAGCAGCTCGAACAGGGCCAGGGCTGAGACCCAGTACTTC,CASSSNRARAETQYF
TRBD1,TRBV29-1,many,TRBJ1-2,TGCAGCGTTGGCGCCCCCACAGGGGATGGCTACACCTTC,CSVGAPTGDGYTF
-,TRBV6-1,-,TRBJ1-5,TGTGCCAGCAGACCCCGACAGAATAGCAATCAGCCCCAGCATTTT,CASRPRQNSNQPQHF
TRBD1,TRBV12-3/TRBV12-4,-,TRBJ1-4,TGTGCCAGCAGGCCCGGGACAGGAGATGAAAAACTGTTTTTT,CASRPGTGDEKLFF
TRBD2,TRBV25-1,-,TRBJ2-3,TGTGCCAGCAGTGCCCTAGCGGGAGTAGGGGATACGCAGTATTTT,CASSALAGVGDTQYF
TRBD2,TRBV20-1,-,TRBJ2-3,TGCAGTGCTAGAGTGTTGACTAGCGGGAGGTACTCTAGCACAGATACGCAGTATTTT,CSARVLTSGRYSSTDTQYF
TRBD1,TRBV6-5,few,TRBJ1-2,TGTGCCAGCAGTTACGACGCCGGGACAGGATTGGGGTATGGCTACACCTTC,CASSYDAGTGLGYGYTF
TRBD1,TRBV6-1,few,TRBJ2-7,TGTGCCAGCTACCACCCCCGCGGACAGGGGATGGGGGAGCAGTACTTC,CASYHPRGQGMGEQYF
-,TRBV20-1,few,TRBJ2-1,TGCAGTGCTGAGAACGGCCTACTCTCCTACAATGAGCAGTTCTTC,CSAENGLLSYNEQFF
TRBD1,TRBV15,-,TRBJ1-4,TGTGCCACCAGCAGTGGACAGGGGGGGACAACTAATGGAAAACTGTTTTTT,CATSSGQGGTTNGKLFF
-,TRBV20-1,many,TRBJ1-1,TGCAGTGCTAGAGATTTGGCCAACACTGAAGCTTTCTTT,CSARDLANTEAFF
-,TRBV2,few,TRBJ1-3,TGTGCCAGCAGTTGGCAGGGCTCTGGAAACACCATATATTTT,CASSWQGSGNTIYF
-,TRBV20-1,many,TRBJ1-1,TGCAGTGCTAGAGCACGGACAGCGAACACTGAAGCTTTCTTT,CSARARTANTEAFF
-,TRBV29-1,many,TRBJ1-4,TGCAGCGTTGAACAGGGAGACGAAAAACTGTTTTTT,CSVEQGDEKLFF
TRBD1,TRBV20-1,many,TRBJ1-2,TGCAGTGCAAAGACAGGGGGCGACAGGTATGGCTACACCTTC,CSAKTGGDRYGYTF
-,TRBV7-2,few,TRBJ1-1,TGTGCCAGCAGCGCCTCGGGGTTGAACACTGAAGCTTTCTTT,CASSASGLNTEAFF
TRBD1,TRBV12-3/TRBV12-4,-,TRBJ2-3,TGTGCCAGCGGTTCCATATGGGGGACAGGCACTAGCACAGATACGCAGTATTTT,CASGSIWGTGTSTDTQYF